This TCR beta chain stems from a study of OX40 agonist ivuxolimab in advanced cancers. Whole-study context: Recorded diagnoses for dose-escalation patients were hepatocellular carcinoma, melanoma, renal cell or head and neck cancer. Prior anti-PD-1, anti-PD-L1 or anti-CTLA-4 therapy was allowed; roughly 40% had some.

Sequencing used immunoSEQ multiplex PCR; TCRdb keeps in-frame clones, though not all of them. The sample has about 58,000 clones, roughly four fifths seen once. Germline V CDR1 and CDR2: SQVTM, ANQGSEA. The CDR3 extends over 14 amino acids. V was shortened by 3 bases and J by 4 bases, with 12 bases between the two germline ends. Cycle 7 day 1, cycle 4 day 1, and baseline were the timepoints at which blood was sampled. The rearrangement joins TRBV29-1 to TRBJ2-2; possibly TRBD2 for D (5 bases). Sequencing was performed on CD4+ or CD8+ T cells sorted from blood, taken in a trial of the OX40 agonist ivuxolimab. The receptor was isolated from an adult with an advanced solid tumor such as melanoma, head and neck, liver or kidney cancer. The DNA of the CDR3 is TGCAGCGTTGACGAGACGGGGAGCACCGGGGAGCTGTTTTTT. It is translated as CSVDETGSTGELFF.